These 11 T cell receptor beta chains were all obtained from the same sample, sequenced in a study of T cells after yellow fever vaccination. MiXCR, run by TCRdb on the 5' RACE reads, gives a single entry per CDR3 protein. The profile shows 300,000 to 400,000 distinct CDR3 sequences, approximately 4.2% of them singletons. The sample here was PBMCs, taken 5 days after the yellow fever booster vaccination. These receptors were taken from a man between 18 and 35 years old who received the YFV17D yellow fever vaccine.

This clonotype was detected a few times. The CDR3 DNA reads TGTGCCAGCACCCCAATCCAGGCAGCAGATACGCAGTATTTT. Amino acid sequence: CASTPIQAADTQYF. The rearrangement links TRBV5-4 to TRBJ2-3; no firm D call. V dropped 6 bases and J dropped 4 bases, with 15 bases sitting between them. The germline CDR1 and CDR2 sequences are SGHNT and YYREEE (reference sequence). There are 14 residues in the CDR3.

In its sample, this clonotype was seen a few times. The chain is built from TRBV29-1 and TRBJ2-5; D remains ambiguous. Germline CDR1 is SQVTM and CDR2 is ANQGSEA. The CDR3 runs to 11 residues. V gave up 0 bases and J gave up 8 bases, with 7 bases separating them. CDR3 DNA sequence: TGCAGCGTTGAAGATCGCCGTACCCAGTACTTC. This translates into CSVEDRRTQYF.

This clonotype occurred many times. The chain is built from TRBV7-2 and TRBJ2-5; D is undetermined. Germline V gene lookup returns CDR1 SGHTA and CDR2 FQGNSA. Trimming pared 1 base from V and 5 bases from J, leaving 8 bases between. The CDR3 spans 13 residues. CDR3 bases: TGTGCCAGCAGCTTAGGGGCAATGGAGACCCAGTACTTC. Its protein product is CASSLGAMETQYF.

This clonotype was seen only a few times. V and J are TRBV7-3 and TRBJ2-1; no definite D call. With 5 bases removed from V and 4 bases from J, the gap between germline ends came to 12 bases. CDR1 is SGHTA and CDR2 is FQGTGA in the germline V gene. This CDR3 contains 14 residues. The CDR3 here is CASSPRNGYNEQFF. The CDR3 coding sequence is TGTGCCAGCAGCCCGCGAAACGGGTACAATGAGCAGTTCTTC.

This clonotype has at least ten counts. The V gene is TRBV25-1, the J gene TRBJ2-5; D gene ambiguous. CDR3 size: 14 residues. The germline V gene encodes CDR1 MGHDK and CDR2 SYGVNS. V was pared by 0 bases and J by 4 bases, with 9 bases between. The CDR3 DNA reads TGTGCCAGCAGTGAATACGGCAGAGTAGAGACCCAGTACTTC. Its protein is CASSEYGRVETQYF.

This clonotype showed up just a few times. The gene calls are TRBV7-9 and TRBJ2-3; D is perhaps TRBD1 (6 bases). Germline CDR1 reads SEHNR; CDR2 reads FQNEAQ (reference sequence). Trimming stripped 4 bases from V and 0 bases from J, with 14 bases between. The CDR3 runs to 16 residues. The CDR3 here is CASSSDRGSSTDTQYF. CDR3 nucleotides: TGTGCCAGCAGCTCGGACAGAGGGTCTAGCACAGATACGCAGTATTTT. Full variable domain (rest looked up from reference TRBV7-9 and TRBJ2-3): DTGVSQNPRHKITKRGQNVTFRCDPISEHNRLYWYRQTLGQGPEFLTYFQNEAQLEKSRLLSDRFSAERPKGSFSTLEIQRTEQGDSAMYLCASSSDRGSSTDTQYFGPGTRLTVL.

This clonotype has a handful of counts. J is TRBJ1-1 and V is TRBV12-3 or TRBV12-4, with D perhaps matching TRBD1 (6 bases). V gave up 8 bases and J gave up 1 base, with 14 bases separating them. The CDR3 contains 14 residues. CDR3 in DNA: TGTGCCAGCGAGGGGGTAGGGGCGAACACTGAAGCTTTCTTT. Its protein product is CASEGVGANTEAFF.

V is TRBV12-3 or TRBV12-4 and J is TRBJ2-4, with D possibly TRBD1 on 5 matching bases. V lost 6 bases and J lost 5, with 11 bases in between. The CDR3 runs to 13 residues. The chain's CDR3 is CASRWGSENIQYF. The CDR3 coding sequence is TGTGCCAGCAGATGGGGCAGCGAAAACATTCAGTACTTC.

This clonotype was seen only a few times. The missing conserved phenylalanine or tryptophan at the end of this CDR3 makes a read error likely. Because the CDR3's place on the DNA is in doubt, the DNA is left out and the CDR3 is given as listed by TCRdb. The chain is built from TRBV30 and TRBJ1-2; TRBD1 is the table's D call and was not checked against the DNA. CDR1 and CDR2 (germline): GTSNPN, SVGIG (reference sequence). The CDR3 is 10 amino acids in total, end residues counted. The CDR3 here is CAWDRDRAFL.

The table lists this clonotype with many counts. V is TRBV4-3 and J is TRBJ1-2; D is undetermined. Germline-derived CDR1 and CDR2 are LGHNA and YSLEER. Deletions cut 0 bases from V and 4 bases from J, with 6 bases between. The CDR3 runs to 13 residues. CDR3 loop: CASSQEPGYGYTF. The CDR3, as DNA: TGCGCCAGCAGCCAAGAACCCGGCTATGGCTACACCTTC.

This chain's CDR3 is CASSYSMTLGLNQPQHF. CDR3 bases: TGTGCCAGCAGTTACTCGATGACTTTGGGACTCAATCAGCCCCAGCATTTT. The V gene is TRBV6-5, the J gene TRBJ1-5, with D perhaps TRBD1 (5 bases). Germline V gene data show CDR1 as MNHEY and CDR2 as SVGAGI. V was cut by 0 bases and J by 3 bases, with 15 bases left in between. The CDR3 contains 17 residues.